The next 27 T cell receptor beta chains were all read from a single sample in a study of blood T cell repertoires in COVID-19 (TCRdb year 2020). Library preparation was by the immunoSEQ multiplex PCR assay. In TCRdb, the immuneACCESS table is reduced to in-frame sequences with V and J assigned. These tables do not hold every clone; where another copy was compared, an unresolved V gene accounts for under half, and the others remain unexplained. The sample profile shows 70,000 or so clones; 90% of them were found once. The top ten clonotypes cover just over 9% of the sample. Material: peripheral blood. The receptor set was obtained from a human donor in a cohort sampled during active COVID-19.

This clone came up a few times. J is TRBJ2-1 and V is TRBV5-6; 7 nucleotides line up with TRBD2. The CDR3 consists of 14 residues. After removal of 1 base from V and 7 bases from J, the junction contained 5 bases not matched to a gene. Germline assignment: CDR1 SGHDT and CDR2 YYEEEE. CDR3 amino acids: CASSLFGRSNEQFF. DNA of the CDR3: TGTGCCAGCAGCTTGTTCGGGAGGAGTAATGAGCAGTTCTTC.

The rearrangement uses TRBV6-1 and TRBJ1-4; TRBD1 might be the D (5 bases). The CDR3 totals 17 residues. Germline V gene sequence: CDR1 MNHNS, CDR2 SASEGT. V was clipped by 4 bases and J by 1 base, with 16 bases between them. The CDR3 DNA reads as TGTGCCAGCAGTGGCCGGGGGGTTGGTGGAACTAATGAAAAACTGTTTTTT. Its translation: CASSGRGVGGTNEKLFF.

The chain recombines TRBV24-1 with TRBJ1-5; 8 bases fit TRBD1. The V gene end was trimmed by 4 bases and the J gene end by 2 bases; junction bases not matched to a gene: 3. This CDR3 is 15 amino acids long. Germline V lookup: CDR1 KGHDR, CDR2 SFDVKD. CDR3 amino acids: CATSDSTGGNQPQHF. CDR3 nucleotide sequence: TGTGCCACCAGTGACTCGACAGGGGGCAATCAGCCCCAGCATTTT.

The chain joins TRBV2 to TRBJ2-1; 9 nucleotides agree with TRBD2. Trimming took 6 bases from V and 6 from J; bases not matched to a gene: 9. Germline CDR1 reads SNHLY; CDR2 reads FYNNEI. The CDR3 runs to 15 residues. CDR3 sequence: CASSVSGRQINEQFF. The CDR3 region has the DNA TGTGCCAGCAGCGTGAGCGGGAGGCAAATCAATGAGCAGTTCTTC.

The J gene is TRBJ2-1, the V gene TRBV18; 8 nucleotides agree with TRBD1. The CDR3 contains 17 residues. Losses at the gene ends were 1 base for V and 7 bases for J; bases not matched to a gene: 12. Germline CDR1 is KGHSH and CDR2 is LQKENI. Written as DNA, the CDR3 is TGTGCCAGCTCACCACAGGCTAGGACAGGGCCTTGGAATGAGCAGTTCTTC. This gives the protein CASSPQARTGPWNEQFF.

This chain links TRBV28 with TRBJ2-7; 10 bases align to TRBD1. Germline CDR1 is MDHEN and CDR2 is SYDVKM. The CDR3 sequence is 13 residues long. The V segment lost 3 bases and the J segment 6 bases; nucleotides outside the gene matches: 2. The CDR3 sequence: CASSLRTGGEQYF. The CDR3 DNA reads TGTGCCAGCAGTTTGAGGACAGGGGGCGAGCAGTACTTC.

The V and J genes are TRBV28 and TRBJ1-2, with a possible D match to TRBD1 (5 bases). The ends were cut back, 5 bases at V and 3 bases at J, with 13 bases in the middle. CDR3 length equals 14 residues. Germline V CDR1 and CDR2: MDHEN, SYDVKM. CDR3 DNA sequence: TGTGCCAGCAGTACCCCAGGGTATCACTATGGCTACACCTTC. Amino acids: CASSTPGYHYGYTF.

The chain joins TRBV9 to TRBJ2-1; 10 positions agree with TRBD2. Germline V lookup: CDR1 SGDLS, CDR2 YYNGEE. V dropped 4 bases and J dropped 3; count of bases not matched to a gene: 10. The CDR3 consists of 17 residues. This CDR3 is CASSPQGPSGGYNEQFF. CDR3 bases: TGTGCCAGCAGCCCCCAGGGGCCTAGCGGGGGCTACAATGAGCAGTTCTTC.

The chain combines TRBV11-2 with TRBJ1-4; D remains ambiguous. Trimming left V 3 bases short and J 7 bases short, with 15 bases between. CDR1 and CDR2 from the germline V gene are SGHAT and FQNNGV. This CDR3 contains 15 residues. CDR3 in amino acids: CASSLGPGSGEKLFF. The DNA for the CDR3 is TGTGCCAGCAGCTTGGGTCCGGGGTCGGGTGAAAAACTGTTTTTT.

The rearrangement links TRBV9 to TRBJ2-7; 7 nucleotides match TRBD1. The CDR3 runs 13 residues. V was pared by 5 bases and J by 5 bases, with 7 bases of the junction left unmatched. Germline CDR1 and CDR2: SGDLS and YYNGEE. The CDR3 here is CASSTGQRDEQYF. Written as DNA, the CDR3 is TGTGCCAGCAGTACGGGACAGAGGGACGAGCAGTACTTC.

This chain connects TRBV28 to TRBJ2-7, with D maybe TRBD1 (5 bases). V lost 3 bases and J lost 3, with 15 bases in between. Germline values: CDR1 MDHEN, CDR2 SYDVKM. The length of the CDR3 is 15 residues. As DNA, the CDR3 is TGTGCCAGCAGTTTTTTAATTGGGGCAGGCTACGAGCAGTACTTC. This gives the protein CASSFLIGAGYEQYF. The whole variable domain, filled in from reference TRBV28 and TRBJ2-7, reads DVKVTQSSRYLVKRTGEKVFLECVQDMDHENMFWYRQDPGLGLRLIYFSYDVKMKEKGDIPEGYSVSREKKERFSLILESASTNQTSMYLCASSFLIGAGYEQYFGPGTRLTVT.

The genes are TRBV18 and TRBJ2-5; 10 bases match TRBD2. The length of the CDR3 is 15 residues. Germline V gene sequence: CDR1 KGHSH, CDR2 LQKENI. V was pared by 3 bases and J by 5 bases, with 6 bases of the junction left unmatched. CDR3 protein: CASSPRPSGSETQYF. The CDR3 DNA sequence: TGTGCCAGCTCACCGAGGCCTAGCGGGAGTGAGACCCAGTACTTC.

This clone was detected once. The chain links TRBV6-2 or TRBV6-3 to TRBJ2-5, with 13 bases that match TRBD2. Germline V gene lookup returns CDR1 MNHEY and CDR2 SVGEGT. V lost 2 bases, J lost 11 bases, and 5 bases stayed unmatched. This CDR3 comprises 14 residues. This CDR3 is CASSYLGLAGVQYF. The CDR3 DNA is TGTGCCAGCAGTTACCTTGGACTAGCGGGAGTTCAGTACTTC.

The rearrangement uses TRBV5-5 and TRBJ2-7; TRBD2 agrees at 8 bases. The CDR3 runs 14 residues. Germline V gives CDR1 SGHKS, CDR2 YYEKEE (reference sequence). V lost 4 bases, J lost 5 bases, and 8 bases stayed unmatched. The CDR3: CASSPGLASNEQYF. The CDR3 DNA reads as TGTGCCAGCAGCCCCGGACTAGCCTCGAACGAGCAGTACTTC.

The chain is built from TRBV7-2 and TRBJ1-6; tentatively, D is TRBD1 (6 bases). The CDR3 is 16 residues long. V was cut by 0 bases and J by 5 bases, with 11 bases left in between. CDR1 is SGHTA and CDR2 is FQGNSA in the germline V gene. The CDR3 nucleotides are TGTGCCAGCAGCTTAGCGGGGGCCCTTAATAATTCACCCCTCCACTTT. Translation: CASSLAGALNNSPLHF.

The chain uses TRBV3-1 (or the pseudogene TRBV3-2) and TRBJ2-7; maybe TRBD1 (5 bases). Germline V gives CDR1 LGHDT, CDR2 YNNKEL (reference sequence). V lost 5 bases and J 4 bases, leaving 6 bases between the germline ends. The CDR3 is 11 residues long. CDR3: CASSTGYEQYF. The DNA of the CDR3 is TGTGCCAGCAGCACAGGATACGAGCAGTACTTC.

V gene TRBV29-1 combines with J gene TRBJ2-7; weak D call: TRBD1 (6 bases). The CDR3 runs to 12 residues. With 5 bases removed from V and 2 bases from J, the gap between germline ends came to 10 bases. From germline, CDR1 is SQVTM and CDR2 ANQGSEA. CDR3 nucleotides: TGCAGCGTTCTGACAGGCGCCTACGAGCAGTACTTC. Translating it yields CSVLTGAYEQYF.

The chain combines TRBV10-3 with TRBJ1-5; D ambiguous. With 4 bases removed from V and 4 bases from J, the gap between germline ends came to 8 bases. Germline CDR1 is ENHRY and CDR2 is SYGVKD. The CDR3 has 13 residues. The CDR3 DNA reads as TGTGCCATCAGTGTGTACAGTAATCAGCCCCAGCATTTT. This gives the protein CAISVYSNQPQHF.

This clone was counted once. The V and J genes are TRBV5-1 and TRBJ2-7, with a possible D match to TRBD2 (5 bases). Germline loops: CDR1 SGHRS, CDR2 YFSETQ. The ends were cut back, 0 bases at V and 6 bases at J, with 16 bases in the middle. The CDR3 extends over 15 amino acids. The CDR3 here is CASSLALDFGGEQYF. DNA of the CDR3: TGCGCCAGCAGCTTGGCGCTGGACTTTGGCGGCGAGCAGTACTTC.

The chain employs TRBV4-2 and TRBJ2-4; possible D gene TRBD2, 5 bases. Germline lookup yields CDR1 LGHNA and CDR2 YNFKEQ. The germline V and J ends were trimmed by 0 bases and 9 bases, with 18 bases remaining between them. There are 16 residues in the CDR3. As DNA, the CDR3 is TGTGCCAGCAGCCAAGAAAGAGATATCGGGGTTGGCATTCAGTACTTC. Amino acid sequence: CASSQERDIGVGIQYF.

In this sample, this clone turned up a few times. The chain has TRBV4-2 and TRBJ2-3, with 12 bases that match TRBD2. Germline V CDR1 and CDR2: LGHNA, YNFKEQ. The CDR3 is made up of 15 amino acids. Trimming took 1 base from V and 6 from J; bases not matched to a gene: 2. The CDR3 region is CASSQGLAGVDTQYF. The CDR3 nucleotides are TGTGCCAGCAGCCAAGGACTAGCGGGAGTGGATACGCAGTATTTT.

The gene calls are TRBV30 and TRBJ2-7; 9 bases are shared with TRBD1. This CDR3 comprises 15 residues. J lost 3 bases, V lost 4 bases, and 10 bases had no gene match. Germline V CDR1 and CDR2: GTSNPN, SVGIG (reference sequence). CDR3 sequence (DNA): TGTGCCTGGACCCGATCGGGACAGGGACTCTACGAGCAGTACTTC. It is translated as CAWTRSGQGLYEQYF.

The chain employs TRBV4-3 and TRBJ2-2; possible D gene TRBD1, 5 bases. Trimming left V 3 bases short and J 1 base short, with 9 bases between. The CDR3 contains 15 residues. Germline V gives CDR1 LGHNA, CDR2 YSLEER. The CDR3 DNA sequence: TGCGCCAGCAGCCAGAAGGGGATGAACACCGGGGAGCTGTTTTTT. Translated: CASSQKGMNTGELFF.

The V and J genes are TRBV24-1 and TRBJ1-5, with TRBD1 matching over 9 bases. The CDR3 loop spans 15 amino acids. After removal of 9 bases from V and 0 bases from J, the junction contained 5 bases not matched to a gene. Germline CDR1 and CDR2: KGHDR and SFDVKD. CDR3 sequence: CATGTGHLSNQPQHF. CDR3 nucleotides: TGTGCCACCGGGACAGGGCACCTTAGCAATCAGCCCCAGCATTTT.

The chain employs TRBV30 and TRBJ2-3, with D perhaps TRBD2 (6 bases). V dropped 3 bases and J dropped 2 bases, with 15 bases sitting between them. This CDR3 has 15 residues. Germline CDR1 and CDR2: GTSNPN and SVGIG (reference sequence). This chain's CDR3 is CAWSLSGAPTDTQYF. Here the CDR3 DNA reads TGTGCCTGGAGCCTATCGGGAGCCCCCACAGATACGCAGTATTTT.

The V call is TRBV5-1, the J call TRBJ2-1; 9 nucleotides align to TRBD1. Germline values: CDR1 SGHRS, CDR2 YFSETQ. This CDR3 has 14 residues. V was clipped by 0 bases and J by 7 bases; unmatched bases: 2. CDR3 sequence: CASSLGQGGNEQFF. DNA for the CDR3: TGCGCCAGCAGCTTGGGACAGGGGGGGAATGAGCAGTTCTTC.

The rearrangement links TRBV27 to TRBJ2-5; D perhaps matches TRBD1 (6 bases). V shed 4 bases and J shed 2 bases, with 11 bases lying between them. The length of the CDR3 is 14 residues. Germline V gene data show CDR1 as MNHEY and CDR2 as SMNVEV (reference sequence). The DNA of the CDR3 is TGTGCCAGCAGTTCTATAACAGGGCAAGAGACCCAGTACTTC. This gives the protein CASSSITGQETQYF.